Listed below are T cell receptor beta chains from one sample, sequenced in a study of regulatory T cells in long-lasting Graves disease. TCRdb called the multiplex PCR reads again in MiXCR, with one record for every CDR3 protein. The sample lists 530,000 or so distinct CDR3 sequences, approximately 15% seen once, with over 7.5% in the top ten. These data were likewise used in another study, on T cells in Graves' hyperthyroidism and ophthalmopathy.

Here the sequenced sample was peripheral blood mononuclear cells (PBMCs), taken at new diagnosis, from a patient treated with antithyroid drugs. These receptor sequences come from a man aged 30 to 39 with Graves disease. Each CDR3 is given with its conserved first and last residue. D genes are given only for firm matches. Some rows have no size entry. The others give once, few or many, or a class for an expanded clone.

TRBV15	.	TRBD1	TRBJ1-4	CATSRDLGQGYEKLFF	TGTGCCACCAGCAGAGATTTGGGACAGGGATATGAAAAACTGTTTTTT
TRBV12-5	many	.	TRBJ1-1	CASGLTHPLF	TGTGCTAGTGGTTTGACTCACCCACTCTTT
TRBV2	many	.	TRBJ2-1	CASKPPSSPYNEQFF	TGTGCCAGCAAACCACCCAGTTCCCCCTACAATGAGCAGTTCTTC
TRBV4-1	few	TRBD2	TRBJ2-4	CASSQPGLAQDIQYF	TGCGCCAGCAGCCAACCGGGACTAGCCCAAGACATTCAGTACTTC
TRBV7-9	many	TRBD2	TRBJ2-1	CASSLVMRLAGVAEQFF	TGTGCCAGCAGCTTAGTTATGCGGCTAGCGGGAGTGGCTGAGCAGTTCTTC
TRBV7-2	many	.	TRBJ2-7	CASSPGASGGYEQYF	TGTGCCAGCAGCCCGGGGGCTAGCGGAGGCTACGAGCAGTACTTC
TRBV7-2	many	.	TRBJ1-4	CASSLEPGGKLFF	TGTGCCAGCAGCTTAGAGCCGGGCGGAAAACTGTTTTTT
TRBV24-1	few	.	TRBJ2-3	CATSDWGNTQYF	TGTGCCACCAGTGATTGGGGTAATACGCAGTATTTT
TRBV30	many	.	TRBJ1-2	CAWSVQGRAGFYGYTF	TGTGCCTGGAGTGTACAGGGACGAGCTGGCTTCTATGGCTACACCTTC
TRBV18	few	TRBD2	TRBJ2-4	CASSPQGSSGNIQYF	TGTGCCAGCTCACCACAAGGGTCTAGCGGAAACATTCAGTACTTC
TRBV2	many	.	TRBJ1-4	CASSEYRRAEEEKLFF	TGTGCCAGCAGTGAATACCGCAGGGCCGAAGAAGAAAAACTGTTTTTT
TRBV20-1	many	.	TRBJ2-3	CSASGRAGDTQYF	TGCAGTGCTAGCGGGAGAGCTGGGGATACGCAGTATTTT
TRBV3-1	.	.	TRBJ1-5	CASSATGDTYQPQHF	TGTGCCAGCAGCGCGACCGGGGACACATATCAGCCCCAGCATTTT
TRBV7-9	many	TRBD1	TRBJ2-7	CASSLGQPYEQYF	TGTGCCAGCAGCTTGGGACAGCCCTACGAGCAGTACTTC
TRBV27	few	TRBD1	TRBJ2-7	CASSLLGDRGDEQYF	TGTGCCAGCAGTTTATTGGGGGACAGGGGGGACGAGCAGTACTTC
TRBV5-1	.	.	TRBJ2-4	CASSPAPGDKNIQYF	TGCGCCAGCAGCCCGGCCCCCGGAGACAAAAACATTCAGTACTTC
TRBV7-2	many	TRBD1	TRBJ2-3	CASSTRTGEIDTQYF	TGTGCCAGCAGCACCCGGACAGGGGAGATAGATACGCAGTATTTT
TRBV24-1	.	.	TRBJ1-2	CATSDLLGGYTF	TGTGCCACCAGTGATTTGCTAGGTGGCTACACCTTC
TRBV20-1	many	.	TRBJ2-2	CSARGLGELDTGELFF	TGCAGTGCTAGAGGCTTGGGAGAGCTTGACACCGGGGAGCTGTTTTTT
TRBV29-1	many	TRBD2	TRBJ2-7	CSVPNDGGSPREQYF	TGCAGCGTCCCGAACGACGGCGGGAGTCCACGGGAGCAGTACTTC
TRBV28	many	TRBD1	TRBJ2-2	CASSSRGTETGELFF	TGTGCCAGCAGTTCAAGGGGGACAGAGACCGGGGAGCTGTTTTTT
TRBV11-2	many	.	TRBJ2-1	CASSLDGGPNNEQFF	TGTGCCAGCAGCTTAGATGGAGGACCTAACAATGAGCAGTTCTTC
TRBV3-1	many	TRBD1	TRBJ1-2	CASSQDDRGRWGYTF	TGTGCCAGCAGCCAAGATGACAGGGGGCGCTGGGGCTACACCTTC
TRBV12-3/TRBV12-4	few	TRBD2	TRBJ2-7	CASSLNPLAGTTKGAYERYF	TGTGCCAGCAGTTTAAACCCTCTAGCGGGGACGACCAAAGGTGCCTACGAGCGGTACTTC
TRBV5-4	.	TRBD2	TRBJ2-3	CASSLAGRGADTQYF	TGTGCCAGCAGCTTGGCCGGACGGGGGGCAGATACGCAGTATTTT
TRBV24-1	many	.	TRBJ2-7	CATSDPGLYEQYF	TGTGCCACCAGTGACCCCGGACTCTACGAGCAGTACTTC
TRBV27	many	TRBD1	TRBJ1-2	CASSLTGQGVQWTF	TGTGCCAGCAGTTTAACGGGACAGGGAGTACAATGGACCTTC
TRBV9	.	.	TRBJ2-1	CASSGARRERANEQFF	TGTGCCAGCAGCGGTGCACGGAGGGAGAGGGCCAATGAGCAGTTCTTC
TRBV2	.	.	TRBJ1-2	CATNDRDYGYTF	TGTGCCACCAACGACAGAGACTATGGCTACACCTTC
TRBV19	few	.	TRBJ2-7	CASTRGAGDPYEQYF	TGTGCCAGTACCAGGGGGGCGGGAGACCCCTACGAGCAGTACTTC
TRBV7-7	many	TRBD2	TRBJ2-4	CASSFLAGRFRAKNIQYF	TGTGCTAGCAGCTTCCTAGCGGGGCGGTTCAGGGCCAAAAACATTCAGTACTTC
TRBV20-1	few	.	TRBJ1-1	CSARPQGEAFF	TGCAGTGCTAGACCGCAGGGGGAAGCTTTCTTT
TRBV5-1	many	TRBD1	TRBJ2-3	CASSLGAGTGATDTQYF	TGCGCCAGCAGCCTGGGGGCCGGGACAGGGGCGACAGATACGCAGTATTTT
TRBV4-1	.	.	TRBJ2-7	CASSQGAGVSFYEQYF	TGCGCCAGCAGCCAAGGGGCTGGCGTTAGCTTCTACGAGCAGTACTTC
TRBV6-6	many	TRBD1	TRBJ2-1	CASSYSVLGQGQFF	TGTGCCAGCAGTTACTCGGTACTCGGACAGGGACAGTTCTTC
TRBV7-8	.	.	TRBJ2-7	CASSHNLLPETGPYEQYF	TGTGCCAGCAGCCATAACTTACTTCCGGAGACAGGTCCCTACGAGCAGTACTTC
TRBV25-1	few	.	TRBJ1-6	CASSESPTAPLHF	TGTGCCAGCAGTGAATCCCCGACAGCCCCCCTCCACTTT
TRBV5-1	many	.	TRBJ2-2	CAGGQTFGGELFF	TGCGCCGGAGGACAGACATTCGGCGGGGAGCTGTTTTTT
TRBV27	.	.	TRBJ2-5	CASSATGTRTKETQYF	TGTGCCAGCAGTGCAACCGGGACCCGGACGAAAGAGACCCAGTACTTC
TRBV18	few	TRBD1	TRBJ1-1	CASSPPGGRFEAFF	TGTGCCAGCTCACCTCCAGGGGGTCGATTTGAAGCTTTCTTT
TRBV13	.	TRBD1	TRBJ2-2	CASSTRDSETNTGELFF	TGTGCCAGCAGCACCCGGGACAGCGAAACCAACACCGGGGAGCTGTTTTTT
TRBV20-1	.	TRBD1	TRBJ2-1	CSASGTVTYEQFF	TGCAGTGCCTCCGGGACAGTGACGTACGAGCAGTTCTTC
TRBV20-1	.	.	TRBJ2-7	CSAWNSGSYEQYF	TGCAGTGCCTGGAATAGCGGATCTTACGAGCAGTACTTC
TRBV13	.	TRBD1	TRBJ2-5	CASSTLDRVGTETQYF	TGTGCCAGCAGCACCTTGGACAGGGTGGGTACGGAGACCCAGTACTTC
TRBV24-1	many	.	TRBJ2-1	CATSAARPSGEQFF	TGTGCCACCAGTGCGGCTAGGCCGAGTGGTGAGCAGTTCTTC
TRBV10-3	many	TRBD2	TRBJ2-7	CAISITGLAGTSREQYF	TGTGCCATCAGCATTACGGGACTAGCGGGAACCTCTAGAGAGCAGTACTTC
TRBV20-1	.	TRBD1	TRBJ2-5	CSARALLDRGETQYF	TGCAGTGCTAGAGCTCTATTGGACAGGGGGGAGACCCAGTACTTC
TRBV5-1	.	TRBD1	TRBJ2-1	CASSPRGGRDNNEQFF	TGCGCCAGCAGCCCGAGAGGGGGCAGGGACAACAATGAGCAGTTCTTC
TRBV7-2	many	.	TRBJ2-5	CASSFFSEKETQYF	TGTGCCAGCAGCTTTTTCAGCGAAAAAGAGACCCAGTACTTC
TRBV20-1	many	.	TRBJ1-4	CSARGWGDEKLFF	TGCAGTGCTAGAGGGTGGGGGGATGAAAAACTGTTTTTT
TRBV7-9	many	TRBD2	TRBJ2-1	CASSSTPGLAGLGQFF	TGTGCCAGCAGCTCCACGCCGGGACTAGCGGGGCTTGGGCAGTTCTTC
TRBV7-2	many	.	TRBJ1-6	CASSPQGRAGNSPLHF	TGTGCCAGCAGCCCCCAGGGCCGGGCCGGTAATTCACCCCTCCACTTT
TRBV5-6	few	.	TRBJ2-1	CARLAESSYNEQFF	TGTGCCAGATTAGCGGAAAGCTCCTACAATGAGCAGTTCTTC